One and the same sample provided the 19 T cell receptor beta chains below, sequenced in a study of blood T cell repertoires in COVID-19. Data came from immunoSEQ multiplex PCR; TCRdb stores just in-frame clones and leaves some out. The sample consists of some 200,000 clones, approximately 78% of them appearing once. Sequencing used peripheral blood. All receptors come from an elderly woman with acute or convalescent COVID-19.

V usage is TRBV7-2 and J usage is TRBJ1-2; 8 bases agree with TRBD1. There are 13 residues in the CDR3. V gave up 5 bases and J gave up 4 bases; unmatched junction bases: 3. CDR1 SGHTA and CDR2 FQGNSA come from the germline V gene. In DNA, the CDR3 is TGTGCCAGCAGCGTTGGACAGGGCTATGGCTACACCTTC. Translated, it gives CASSVGQGYGYTF.

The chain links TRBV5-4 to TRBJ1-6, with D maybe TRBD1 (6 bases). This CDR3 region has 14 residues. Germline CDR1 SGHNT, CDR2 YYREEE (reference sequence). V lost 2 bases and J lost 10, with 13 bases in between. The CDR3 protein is CASSLQGEGSPLHF. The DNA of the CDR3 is TGTGCCAGCAGCTTACAGGGAGAGGGGTCACCCCTCCACTTT.

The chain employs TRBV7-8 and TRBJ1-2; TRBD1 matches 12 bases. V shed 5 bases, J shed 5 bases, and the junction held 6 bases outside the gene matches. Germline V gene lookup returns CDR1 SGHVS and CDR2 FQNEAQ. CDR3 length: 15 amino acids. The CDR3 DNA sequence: TGTGCCAGCAGCCCCGGGACAGGGGGCATTTATGGCTACACCTTC. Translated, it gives CASSPGTGGIYGYTF.

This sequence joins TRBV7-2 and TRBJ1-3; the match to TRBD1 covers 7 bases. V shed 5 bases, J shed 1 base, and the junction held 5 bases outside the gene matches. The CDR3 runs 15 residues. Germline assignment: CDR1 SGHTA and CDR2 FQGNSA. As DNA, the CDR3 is TGTGCCAGCAGCCTGCTGGACAGGTCTGGAAACACCATATATTTT. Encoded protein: CASSLLDRSGNTIYF.

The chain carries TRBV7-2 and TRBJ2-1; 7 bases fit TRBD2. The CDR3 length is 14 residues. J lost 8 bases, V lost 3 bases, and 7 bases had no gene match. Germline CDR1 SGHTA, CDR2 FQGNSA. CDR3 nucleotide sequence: TGTGCCAGCAGCTTGTGGGAGGGCCTGTATGAGCAGTTCTTC. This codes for CASSLWEGLYEQFF.

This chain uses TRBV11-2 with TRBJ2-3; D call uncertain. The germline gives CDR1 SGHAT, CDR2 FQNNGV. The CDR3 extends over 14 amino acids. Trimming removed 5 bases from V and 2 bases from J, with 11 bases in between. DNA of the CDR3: TGTGCCAGCAGCCCCTTCGACTCCACAGATACGCAGTATTTT. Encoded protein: CASSPFDSTDTQYF.

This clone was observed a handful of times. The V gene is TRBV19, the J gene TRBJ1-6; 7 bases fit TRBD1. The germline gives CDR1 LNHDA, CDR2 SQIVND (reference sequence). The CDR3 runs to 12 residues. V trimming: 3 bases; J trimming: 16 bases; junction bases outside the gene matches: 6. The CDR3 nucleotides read TGTGCCAGTAGTATCCCGGGACAGCGACTCCACTTT. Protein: CASSIPGQRLHF.

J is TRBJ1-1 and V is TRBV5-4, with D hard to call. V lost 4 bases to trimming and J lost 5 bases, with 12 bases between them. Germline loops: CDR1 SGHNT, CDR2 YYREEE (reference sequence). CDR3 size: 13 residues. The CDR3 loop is CASSAVEGTEAFF. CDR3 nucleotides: TGTGCCAGCAGCGCAGTCGAGGGTACTGAAGCTTTCTTT.

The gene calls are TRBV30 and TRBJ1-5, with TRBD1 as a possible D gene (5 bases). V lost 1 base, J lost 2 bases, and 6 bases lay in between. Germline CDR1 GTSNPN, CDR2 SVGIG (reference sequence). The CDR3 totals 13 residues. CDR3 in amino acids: CAWSEQGNQPQHF. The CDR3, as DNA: TGTGCCTGGAGTGAACAGGGCAATCAGCCCCAGCATTTT.

CDR3 sequence reads: CASSPSLAVNTGELFF. CDR3 nucleotides: TGTGCCAGCTCACCTTCACTAGCGGTCAACACCGGGGAGCTGTTTTTT. This chain uses TRBV18 with TRBJ2-2, with TRBD2 identical over 8 bases. The germline CDR1 and CDR2 sequences are KGHSH and LQKENI. The CDR3 contains 16 residues. The V gene end was trimmed by 3 bases and the J gene end by 2 bases; junction bases not matched to a gene: 5.

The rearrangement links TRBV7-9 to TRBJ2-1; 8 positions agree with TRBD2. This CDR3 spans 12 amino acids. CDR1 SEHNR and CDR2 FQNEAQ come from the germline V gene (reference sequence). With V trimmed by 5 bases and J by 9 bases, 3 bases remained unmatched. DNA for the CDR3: TGTGCCAGCAGCCCCCGGGAGGGTGAGCAGTTCTTC. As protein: CASSPREGEQFF. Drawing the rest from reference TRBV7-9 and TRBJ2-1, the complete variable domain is DTGVSQNPRHKITKRGQNVTFRCDPISEHNRLYWYRQTLGQGPEFLTYFQNEAQLEKSRLLSDRFSAERPKGSFSTLEIQRTEQGDSAMYLCASSPREGEQFFGPGTRLTVL.

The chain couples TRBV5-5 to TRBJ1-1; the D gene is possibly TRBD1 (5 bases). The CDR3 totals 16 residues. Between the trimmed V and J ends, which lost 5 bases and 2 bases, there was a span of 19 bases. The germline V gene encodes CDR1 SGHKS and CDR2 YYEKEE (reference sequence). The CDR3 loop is CASRRSGGTVNTEAFF. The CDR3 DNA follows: TGTGCCAGCAGACGGTCAGGAGGGACGGTCAACACTGAAGCTTTCTTT.

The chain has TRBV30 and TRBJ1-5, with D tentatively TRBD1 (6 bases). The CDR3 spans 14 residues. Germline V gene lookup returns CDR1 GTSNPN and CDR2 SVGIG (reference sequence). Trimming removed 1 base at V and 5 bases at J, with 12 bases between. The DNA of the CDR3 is TGTGCCTGGAGTGCAGGGGTTTCACATCAGCCCCAGCATTTT. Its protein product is CAWSAGVSHQPQHF.

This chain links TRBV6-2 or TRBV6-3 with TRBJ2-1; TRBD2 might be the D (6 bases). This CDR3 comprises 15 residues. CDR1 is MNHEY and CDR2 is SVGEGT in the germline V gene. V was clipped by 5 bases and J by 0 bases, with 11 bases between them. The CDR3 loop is CASSGTGDSYNEQFF. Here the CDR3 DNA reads TGTGCCAGCAGTGGTACGGGGGACTCCTACAATGAGCAGTTCTTC.

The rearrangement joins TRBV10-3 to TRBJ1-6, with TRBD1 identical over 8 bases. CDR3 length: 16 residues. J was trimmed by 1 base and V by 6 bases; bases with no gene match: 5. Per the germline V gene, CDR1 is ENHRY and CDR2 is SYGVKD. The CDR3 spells CAIRAGGNSYNSPLHF. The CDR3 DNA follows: TGTGCCATCAGGGCAGGGGGCAATTCCTATAATTCACCCCTCCACTTT.

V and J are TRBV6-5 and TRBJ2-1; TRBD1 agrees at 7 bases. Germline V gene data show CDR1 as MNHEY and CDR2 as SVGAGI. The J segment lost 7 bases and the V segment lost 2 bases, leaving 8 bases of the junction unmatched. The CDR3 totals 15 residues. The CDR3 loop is CASSYRGPIVNEQFF. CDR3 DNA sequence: TGTGCCAGCAGTTACAGGGGGCCAATTGTTAATGAGCAGTTCTTC.

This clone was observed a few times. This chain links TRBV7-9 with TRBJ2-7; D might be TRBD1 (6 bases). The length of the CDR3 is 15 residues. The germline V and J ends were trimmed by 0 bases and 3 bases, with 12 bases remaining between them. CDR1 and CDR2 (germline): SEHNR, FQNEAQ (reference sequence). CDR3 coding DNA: TGTGCCAGCAGCTTAGCGGACAGAGAGGTCTACGAGCAGTACTTC. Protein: CASSLADREVYEQYF.

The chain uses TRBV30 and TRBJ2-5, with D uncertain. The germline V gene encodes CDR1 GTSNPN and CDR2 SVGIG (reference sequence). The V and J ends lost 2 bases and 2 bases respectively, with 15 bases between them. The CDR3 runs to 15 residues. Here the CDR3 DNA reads TGTGCCTGGAGTCTAACTAAGCGTTCACAAGAGACCCAGTACTTC. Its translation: CAWSLTKRSQETQYF.

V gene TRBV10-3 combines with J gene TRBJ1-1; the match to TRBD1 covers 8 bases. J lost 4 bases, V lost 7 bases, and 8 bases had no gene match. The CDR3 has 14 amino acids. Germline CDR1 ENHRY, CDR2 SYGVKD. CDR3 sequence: CAITTGQDGTEAFF. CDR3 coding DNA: TGTGCCATCACCACGGGACAGGACGGCACTGAAGCTTTCTTT.